The sequence of this T cell receptor beta chain was determined in a study of siplizumab effects on memory and regulatory T cells. The length of the CDR3 is 16 residues. Germline assignment: CDR1 MNHNS and CDR2 SASEGT. V lost 1 base and J 3 bases, leaving 16 bases between the germline ends. Data came from immunoSEQ multiplex PCR; TCRdb stores just in-frame clones and leaves some out. The sample comprises under 110,000 clones, 92% of which are singletons, and 12% rests with the top ten. This clone was recorded a few times. This chain uses TRBV6-1 with TRBJ2-7, with no clear D. The receptor was derived from a human donor in good health. Sequencing was performed on non-Treg CD4+ T cells sorted from blood. In nucleotides, the CDR3 is TGTGCCAGCAGTGAAGGTCGGGCCCGGACCCTCTACGAGCAGTACTTC. Translating gives CASSEGRARTLYEQYF.